This note documents a single T cell receptor beta chain sequence. Its cognate antigen is unknown. This entry comes from a study of OX40 agonist ivuxolimab in advanced cancers. The CDR3 covers 14 residues. The germline V and J ends were trimmed by 5 bases and 3 bases, with 14 bases remaining between them. CDR1 MNHEY and CDR2 SVGAGI come from the germline V gene. General observations from the study: Nonresponders included some who also had low normalized T-cell clonal expansion. Partial responders receiving 0.1-3.0 mg/kg showed among the lowest clonal expansion. Not determined was the antigen specificity of the expanded peripheral T cells.

Generated by immunoSEQ multiplex PCR, the TCRdb table keeps only in-frame clones and is missing some. The sample yields about 43,000 clones, more than 75% seen once. The V gene is TRBV6-5, the J gene TRBJ2-7; possibly TRBD2 for D (6 bases). The sample here was CD4+ or CD8+ T cells sorted from blood, taken in a trial of the OX40 agonist ivuxolimab. The sequence came from an adult with an advanced solid tumor such as melanoma, head and neck, liver or kidney cancer. The CDR3, as DNA: TGTGCCAGCAGTCCGTCCGGAGGGCACTACGAGCAGTACGTC. It is translated as CASSPSGGHYEQYV.